This T cell receptor (beta chain) originates from a study of blood T cell repertoires in COVID-19. J was trimmed by 4 bases and V by 2 bases; bases with no gene match: 13. The germline V gene has CDR1 SGHTA and CDR2 FQGNSA. There are 19 residues in the CDR3. Clones were sequenced by immunoSEQ multiplex PCR, and TCRdb holds only the in-frame ones, with some missing. The sample consists of roughly 220,000 clones, around 87% of them appearing once. This clonotype originated in a man aged 55 to 70 with acute or convalescent COVID-19. Sequenced material: peripheral blood. The chain carries TRBV7-2 and TRBJ2-1; 11 positions match TRBD2. The CDR3 sequence: CASSLNGGPGLAVYNEQFF. The CDR3 DNA reads as TGTGCCAGCAGCTTAAACGGGGGCCCGGGACTAGCGGTTTACAATGAGCAGTTCTTC.